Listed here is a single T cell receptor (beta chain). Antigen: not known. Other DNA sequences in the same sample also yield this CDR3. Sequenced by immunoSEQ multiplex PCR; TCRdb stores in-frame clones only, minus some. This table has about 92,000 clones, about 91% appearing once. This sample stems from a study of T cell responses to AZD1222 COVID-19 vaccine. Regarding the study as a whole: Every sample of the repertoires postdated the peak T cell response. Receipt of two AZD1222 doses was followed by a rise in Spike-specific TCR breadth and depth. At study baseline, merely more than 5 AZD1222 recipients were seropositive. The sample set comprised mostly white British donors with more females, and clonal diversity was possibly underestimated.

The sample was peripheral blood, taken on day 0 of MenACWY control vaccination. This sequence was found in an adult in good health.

The CDR3 DNA reads as TGTGCCAGCAGTGTGGGCAGCACTAATGAAAAACTGTTTTTT. This sequence encodes CASSVGSTNEKLFF. The gene calls are TRBV2 and TRBJ1-4, with D unresolved. Looked up from germline, CDR1 is SNHLY and CDR2 is FYNNEI. V was trimmed by 4 bases and J by 2 bases, leaving 8 bases between them. The length of the CDR3 is 14 residues.